The 14 T cell receptor beta chains presented below share a single source sample, sequenced in a study of blood T cell repertoires in COVID-19. Some clones are missing from TCRdb's copy, which holds only in-frame ones; the method was immunoSEQ multiplex PCR. The profile shows 200,000 to 250,000 clones, 85% to 90% of them singletons. Sequencing was done on a sample of peripheral blood. The source is a man aged 25-40 years with COVID-19, enrolled during active disease.

The sample holds one count of this clone. The V call is TRBV19, the J call TRBJ1-5; possibly TRBD1 for D (5 bases). V gave up 4 bases and J gave up 1 base, with 11 bases separating them. The CDR3 extends over 15 amino acids. Per the germline V gene, CDR1 is LNHDA and CDR2 is SQIVND (reference sequence). The CDR3 loop reads CASSRGEGSNQPQHF. The CDR3 nucleotides are TGTGCCAGTAGTAGGGGGGAGGGGAGCAATCAGCCCCAGCATTTT.

This clone was observed a handful of times. The chain uses TRBV7-2 and TRBJ2-2, with D possibly TRBD2 on 6 matching bases. The CDR3 totals 13 residues. Germline V gives CDR1 SGHTA, CDR2 FQGNSA. Trimming left V 1 base short and J 7 bases short, with 7 bases between. In nucleotides, the CDR3 is TGTGCCAGCAGCTTAGGGGGGGTCGGGGAGCTGTTTTTT. Amino acid sequence: CASSLGGVGELFF.

V gene TRBV3-1 (or the pseudogene TRBV3-2) combines with J gene TRBJ2-2; D is unresolved. V dropped 1 base and J dropped 6 bases, with 6 bases sitting between them. In germline, CDR1 is LGHDT, CDR2 YNNKEL (reference sequence). This CDR3 is built from 13 residues. CDR3 loop: CASSQVYSGELFF. The DNA of the CDR3 is TGTGCCAGCAGCCAAGTTTATTCCGGGGAGCTGTTTTTT.

This chain uses TRBV10-3 with TRBJ1-2; TRBD1 aligns across 9 bases. Looked up from germline, CDR1 is ENHRY and CDR2 is SYGVKD. The CDR3 covers 14 residues. Germline trimming cut 10 bases from V and 2 bases from J; bases unmatched to any gene: 8. The CDR3: CATETGGRNYGYTF. The CDR3 DNA follows: TGTGCCACAGAAACAGGGGGCAGAAACTATGGCTACACCTTC.

This clone appeared once. J is TRBJ1-1 and V is TRBV30; no clear D. There are 11 residues in the CDR3. V lost 2 bases, J lost 6 bases, and 7 bases lay in between. CDR1 is GTSNPN and CDR2 is SVGIG in the germline V gene (reference sequence). The CDR3 DNA follows: TGTGCCTGGAGTTCAACGGCTGAAGCTTTCTTT. It yields the protein CAWSSTAEAFF.

The rearrangement links TRBV12-3 or TRBV12-4 to TRBJ1-2; TRBD1 matches at 7 bases. Trimming at V came to 11 bases and at J to 0 bases, leaving 6 bases not matched to a gene. This CDR3 region has 13 residues. The CDR3 DNA reads TGTGCCGGCCGGGACAGTTCTAACTATGGCTACACCTTC. Protein product: CAGRDSSNYGYTF.

The chain uses TRBV9 and TRBJ2-7, with 9 bases aligning to TRBD1. The CDR3 covers 15 residues. Germline assignment: CDR1 SGDLS and CDR2 YYNGEE. The ends lost 4 bases at V and 0 bases at J; junction bases unmatched: 5. The CDR3 reads CASSWGTGSSYEQYF. The DNA for the CDR3 is TGTGCCAGCAGCTGGGGGACAGGGAGCTCCTACGAGCAGTACTTC.

V is TRBV29-1 and J is TRBJ2-1, with TRBD1 identical over 12 bases. CDR1 and CDR2 from the germline V gene are SQVTM and ANQGSEA. J gave up 15 bases and V 2 bases, and 5 bases lay outside the gene matches. The CDR3 is made up of 12 amino acids. DNA of the CDR3: TGCAGCGTTGAAAGGGGACAGGGGGCGGGGTTCTTC. It codes for CSVERGQGAGFF.

The chain joins TRBV25-1 to TRBJ2-1; 11 bases align to TRBD2. Germline CDR1 MGHDK, CDR2 SYGVNS. The junction had 5 bases not matched to a gene; V was cut back by 2 bases and J by 5 bases. CDR3 length equals 16 residues. CDR3 protein: CASSEIGTSGHNEQFF. The CDR3 DNA is TGTGCCAGCAGTGAAATTGGGACTAGCGGCCACAATGAGCAGTTCTTC. Full variable domain (remainder filled in from reference TRBV25-1 and TRBJ2-1): EADIYQTPRYLVIGTGKKITLECSQTMGHDKMYWYQQDPGMELHLIHYSYGVNSTEKGDLSSESTVSRIRTEHFPLTLESARPSHTSQYLCASSEIGTSGHNEQFFGPGTRLTVL.

This clone was seen once. This chain uses TRBV2 with TRBJ1-4; unclear D gene. CDR3 length: 13 residues. With 5 bases removed from V and 2 bases from J, the gap between germline ends came to 6 bases. The V gene's germline CDR1 is SNHLY and CDR2 FYNNEI. This CDR3 is CASSPVTNEKLFF. DNA of the CDR3: TGTGCCAGCAGTCCAGTTACTAATGAAAAACTGTTTTTT.

The chain employs TRBV5-4 and TRBJ2-7, with 11 positions matching TRBD1. Germline V lookup: CDR1 SGHNT, CDR2 YYREEE (reference sequence). Trimming removed 4 bases from V and 5 bases from J; junction bases left unmatched: 11. The CDR3 length is 16 residues. The CDR3 DNA follows: TGTGCCAGCAGCCGTACACGGACAGGGGGCTACAACGAGCAGTACTTC. Translated, it gives CASSRTRTGGYNEQYF.

The genes are TRBV11-3 and TRBJ2-7, with TRBD1 matching over 7 bases. J gave up 2 bases and V 2 bases, and 3 bases lay outside the gene matches. The CDR3 is 14 amino acids. The germline V gene encodes CDR1 SGHNT and CDR2 YENEEA. In nucleotides, the CDR3 is TGTGCCAGCAGCTTACGACAGGGAACCTACGAGCAGTACTTC. It yields the protein CASSLRQGTYEQYF.

The chain uses TRBV5-4 and TRBJ2-3; 7 nucleotides match TRBD2. The CDR3 runs to 17 residues. Germline V gene sequence: CDR1 SGHNT, CDR2 YYREEE (reference sequence). V lost 2 bases and J lost 4; bases outside the gene matches: 13. Written as DNA, the CDR3 is TGTGCCAGCAGCTTCTTTGAGGGAGGGCCTAGGGCAGATACGCAGTATTTT. This codes for CASSFFEGGPRADTQYF.

The chain links TRBV5-1 to TRBJ1-2, with TRBD1 as a possible D gene (5 bases). Germline V lookup: CDR1 SGHRS, CDR2 YFSETQ. Trimming left V 4 bases short and J 8 bases short, with 21 bases between. The CDR3 totals 15 residues. The CDR3 nucleotides read TGCGCCAGCAGCCCGGCCGGGACGGCGGGGTCCGGCTACACCTTC. Protein product: CASSPAGTAGSGYTF.